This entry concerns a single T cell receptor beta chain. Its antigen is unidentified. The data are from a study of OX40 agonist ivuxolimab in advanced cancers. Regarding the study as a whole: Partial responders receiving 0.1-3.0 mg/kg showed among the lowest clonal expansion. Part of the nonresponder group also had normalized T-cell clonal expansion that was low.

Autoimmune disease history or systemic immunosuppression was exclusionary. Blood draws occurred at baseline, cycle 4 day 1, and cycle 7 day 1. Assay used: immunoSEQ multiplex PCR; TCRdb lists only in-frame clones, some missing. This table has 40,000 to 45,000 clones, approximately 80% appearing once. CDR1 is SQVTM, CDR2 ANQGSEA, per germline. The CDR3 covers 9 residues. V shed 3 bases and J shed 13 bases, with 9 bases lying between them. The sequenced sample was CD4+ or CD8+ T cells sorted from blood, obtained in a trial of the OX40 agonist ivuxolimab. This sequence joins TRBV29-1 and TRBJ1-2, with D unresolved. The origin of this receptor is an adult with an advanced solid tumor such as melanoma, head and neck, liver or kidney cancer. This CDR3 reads CSVDLFLTF. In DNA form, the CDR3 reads TGCAGCGTTGATCTATTTCTCACCTTC.